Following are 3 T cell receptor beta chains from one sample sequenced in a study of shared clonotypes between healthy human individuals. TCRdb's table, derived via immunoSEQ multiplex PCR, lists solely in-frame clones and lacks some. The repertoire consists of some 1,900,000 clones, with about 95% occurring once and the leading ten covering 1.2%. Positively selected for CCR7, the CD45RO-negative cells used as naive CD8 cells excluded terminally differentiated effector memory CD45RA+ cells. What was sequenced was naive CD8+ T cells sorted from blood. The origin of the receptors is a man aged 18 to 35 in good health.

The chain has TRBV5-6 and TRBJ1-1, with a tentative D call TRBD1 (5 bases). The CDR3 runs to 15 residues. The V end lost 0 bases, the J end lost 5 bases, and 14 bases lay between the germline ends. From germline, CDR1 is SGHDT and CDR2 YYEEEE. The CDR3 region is CASSLERGPVTEAFF. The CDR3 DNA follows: TGTGCCAGCAGCTTGGAGAGGGGACCGGTGACTGAAGCTTTCTTT.

CDR3 DNA sequence: TGTGCCAGCAGCCCTCCTCTGCAAGAGACCCAGTACTTC. Its protein product is CASSPPLQETQYF. The chain carries TRBV6-5 and TRBJ2-5; D call uncertain. Trimming removed 6 bases at V and 2 bases at J, with 10 bases between. The length of the CDR3 is 13 residues. CDR1 and CDR2 from the germline V gene are MNHEY and SVGAGI.

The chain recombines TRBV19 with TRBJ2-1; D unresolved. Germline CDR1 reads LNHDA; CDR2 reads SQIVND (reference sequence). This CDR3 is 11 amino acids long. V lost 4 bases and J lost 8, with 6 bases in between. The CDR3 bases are TGTGCCAGTAGTACTATCTATGAGCAGTTCTTC. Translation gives CASSTIYEQFF.